This is a list of T cell receptor beta chains from one sample in a study of control samples from healthy donors and cancer patients. Measured with immunoSEQ multiplex PCR; TCRdb has only the in-frame clones, and not every one. The data show about 110,000 clones, with approximately 84% seen just once and approximately 7% held by the top ten. Input material: blood. These receptors came from a man between 18 and 29 years old in good health. The CDR3 runs from the conserved cysteine through the conserved F or W. A D gene is named only where the DNA matches it firmly. Expanded clones get a size class; other rows say once, few or many, or leave the size out.

CASSRLAGGPILQETQYF	TGTGCCAGCTCGCGACTAGCGGGGGGCCCTATACTCCAAGAGACCCAGTACTTC	TRBV18	TRBD2	TRBJ2-5	-
CASSLSGPNEQFF	TGTGCCAGCAGTTTATCGGGACCCAATGAGCAGTTCTTC	TRBV27	-	TRBJ2-1	-
CATSDSYRSYGYTF	TGTGCCACCAGTGATTCTTACAGAAGCTATGGCTACACCTTC	TRBV24-1	-	TRBJ1-2	-
CASSKRPGQGNTEAFF	TGCGCCAGCAGCAAAAGACCTGGACAGGGGAACACTGAAGCTTTCTTT	TRBV5-1	TRBD1	TRBJ1-1	-
CASRYRGQSYNEQFF	TGTGCCAGCAGATACAGGGGGCAGTCTTACAATGAGCAGTTCTTC	TRBV6-5	TRBD1	TRBJ2-1	once
CASSDEGPGYTF	TGTGCCAGCAGTGATGAAGGGCCTGGCTACACCTTC	TRBV2	-	TRBJ1-2	-
CASSLTGGTDTQYF	TGTGCCAGCAGCTTGACAGGGGGCACAGATACGCAGTATTTT	TRBV7-9	TRBD1	TRBJ2-3	-
CASIWGAGGNEKLFF	TGTGCCAGCATTTGGGGAGCAGGGGGGAATGAAAAACTGTTTTTT	TRBV6-5	TRBD1	TRBJ1-4	-
CASSLDRGPQHF	TGTGCCAGCAGCTTAGACAGGGGACCCCAGCATTTT	TRBV7-8	TRBD1	TRBJ1-5	-
CASSLTGEYGYTF	TGCGCCAGCAGCTTGACAGGGGAGTATGGCTACACCTTC	TRBV5-1	TRBD1	TRBJ1-2	-
CASSLGLYRTPSTDTQYF	TGTGCCAGCAGCTTAGGGCTTTACCGGACCCCTAGCACAGATACGCAGTATTTT	TRBV7-2	-	TRBJ2-3	-
CASSLSRGQQETQYF	TGTGCCAGCAGCTTATCCAGGGGACAGCAAGAGACCCAGTACTTC	TRBV7-6	TRBD1	TRBJ2-5	-
CASSLNAGGEAFF	TGTGCCAGCAGCTTAAATGCCGGGGGGGAAGCTTTCTTT	TRBV7-9	-	TRBJ1-1	-
CASSIEIRGRSPLHF	TGTGCCAGTAGTATAGAAATCAGGGGGCGTTCACCCCTCCACTTT	TRBV19	TRBD1	TRBJ1-6	-
CASSIDVAGGNNEQFF	TGTGCCAGTAGTATTGATGTAGCGGGGGGGAACAATGAGCAGTTCTTC	TRBV19	TRBD2	TRBJ2-1	few
CASSPTPSGANVLTF	TGTGCCAGCAGCCCTACACCCTCTGGGGCCAACGTCCTGACTTTC	TRBV7-6	-	TRBJ2-6	-
CASSRQREQYF	TGTGCCAGCAGCCGCCAACGCGAGCAGTACTTC	TRBV12-3/TRBV12-4	-	TRBJ2-7	-
CASSDWTDSNQPQHF	TGTGCCAGCAGTGATTGGACGGATAGCAATCAGCCCCAGCATTTT	TRBV6-1	-	TRBJ1-5	-
CASSRDRSLGRTNTEAFF	TGTGCCAGTAGTAGAGATCGGTCTTTGGGACGGACTAACACTGAAGCTTTCTTT	TRBV19	-	TRBJ1-1	-
CASSEAGALDQPQHF	TGTGCCAGCAGTGAAGCAGGGGCTTTAGATCAGCCCCAGCATTTT	TRBV2	-	TRBJ1-5	-
CASSPRIMNTEAFF	TGCGCCAGCAGCCCGAGGATCATGAACACTGAAGCTTTCTTT	TRBV5-1	-	TRBJ1-1	-
CAWLGGTAKIEQFF	TGTGCCTGGTTAGGCGGGACAGCAAAGATTGAGCAGTTCTTC	TRBV30	-	TRBJ2-1	-
CAWSLLAGRTDTQYF	TGTGCCTGGAGTCTGCTAGCGGGGCGCACAGATACGCAGTATTTT	TRBV30	TRBD2	TRBJ2-3	-
CSLIGQAKGEQFF	TGCAGCTTGATCGGACAGGCCAAAGGGGAGCAGTTCTTC	TRBV29-1	TRBD1	TRBJ2-1	-
CASSVATGAYEKLFF	TGTGCCAGCAGCGTAGCGACAGGGGCATATGAAAAACTGTTTTTT	TRBV9	TRBD1	TRBJ1-4	once
CASSEQGSTDTQYF	TGTGCCAGCAGTGAACAGGGGAGCACAGATACGCAGTATTTT	TRBV6-4	TRBD1	TRBJ2-3	-
CASSHNARETQYF	TGTGCCAGCAGCCATAACGCGAGAGAGACCCAGTACTTC	TRBV14	-	TRBJ2-5	-
CATDRGSKGGYTF	TGTGCCACGGACAGGGGGAGTAAGGGTGGCTACACCTTC	TRBV9	TRBD1	TRBJ1-2	many
CASSEISSSYNSPLHF	TGTGCCAGCAGTGAGATTTCGAGCTCCTATAATTCACCCCTCCACTTT	TRBV2	-	TRBJ1-6	-
CKGDGTDTQYF	TGTAAGGGGGACGGGACAGATACGCAGTATTTT	TRBV3-1/TRBV3-2	-	TRBJ2-3	-
CASSIEGGRGNTEAFF	TGTGCCAGTAGTATAGAAGGGGGGCGAGGAAACACTGAAGCTTTCTTT	TRBV19	-	TRBJ1-1	-
CAISGGDAEAFF	TGTGCCATCTCCGGTGGAGACGCTGAAGCTTTCTTT	TRBV11-2	-	TRBJ1-1	-